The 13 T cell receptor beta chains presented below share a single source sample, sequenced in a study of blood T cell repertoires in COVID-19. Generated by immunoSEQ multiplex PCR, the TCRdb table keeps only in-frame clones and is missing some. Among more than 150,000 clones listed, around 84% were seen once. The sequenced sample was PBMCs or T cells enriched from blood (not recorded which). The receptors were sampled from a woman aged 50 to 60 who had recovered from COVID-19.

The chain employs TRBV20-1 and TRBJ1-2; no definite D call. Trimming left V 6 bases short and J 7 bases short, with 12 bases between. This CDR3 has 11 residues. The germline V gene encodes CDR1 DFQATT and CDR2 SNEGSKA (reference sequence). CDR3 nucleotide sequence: TGCAGTGCCCCCAGCGAGGGTGGCTACACCTTC. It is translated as CSAPSEGGYTF.

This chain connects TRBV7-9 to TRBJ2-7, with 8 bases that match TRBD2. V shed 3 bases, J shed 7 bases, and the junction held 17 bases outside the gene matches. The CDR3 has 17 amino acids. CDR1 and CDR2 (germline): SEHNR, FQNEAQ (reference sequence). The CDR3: CASSFETGRGALVEQYF. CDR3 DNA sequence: TGTGCCAGCAGCTTCGAGACGGGGCGGGGGGCCCTGGTGGAGCAGTACTTC.

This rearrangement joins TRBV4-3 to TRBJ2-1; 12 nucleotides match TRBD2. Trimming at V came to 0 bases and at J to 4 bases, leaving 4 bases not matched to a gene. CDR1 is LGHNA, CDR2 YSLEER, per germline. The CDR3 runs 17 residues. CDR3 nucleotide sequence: TGCGCCAGCAGCCAAGATTTACTAGCGGGAGGTTACAATGAGCAGTTCTTC. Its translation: CASSQDLLAGGYNEQFF.

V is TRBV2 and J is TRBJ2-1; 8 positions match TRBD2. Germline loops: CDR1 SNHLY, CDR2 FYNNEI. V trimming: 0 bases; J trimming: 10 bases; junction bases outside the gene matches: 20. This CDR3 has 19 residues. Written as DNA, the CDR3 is TGTGCCAGCAGTGAAGCGCGGGGGGCTTGGGCCCGAAAAGGTGTGGAGCAGTTCTTC. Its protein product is CASSEARGAWARKGVEQFF. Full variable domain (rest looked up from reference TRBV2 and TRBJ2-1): EPEVTQTPSHQVTQMGQEVILRCVPISNHLYFYWYRQILGQKVEFLVSFYNNEISEKSEIFDDQFSVERPDGSNFTLKIRSTKLEDSAMYFCASSEARGAWARKGVEQFFGPGTRLTVL.

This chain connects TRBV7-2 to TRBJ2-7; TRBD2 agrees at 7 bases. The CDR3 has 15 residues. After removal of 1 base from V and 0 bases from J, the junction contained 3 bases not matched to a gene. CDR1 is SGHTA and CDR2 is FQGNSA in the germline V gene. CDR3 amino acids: CASSLGAGDSYEQYF. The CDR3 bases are TGTGCCAGCAGCTTAGGGGCGGGGGACTCCTACGAGCAGTACTTC.

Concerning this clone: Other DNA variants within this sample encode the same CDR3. CDR3 loop: CASSSGGQPQHF. CDR3 coding DNA: TGTGCCAGCAGTTCGGGAGGTCAGCCCCAGCATTTT. The V and J genes are TRBV6-2 or TRBV6-3 and TRBJ1-5; D is unclear. V was trimmed by 4 bases and J by 6 bases, leaving 7 bases between them. Germline V gene sequence: CDR1 MNHEY, CDR2 SVGEGT. The length of the CDR3 is 12 residues.

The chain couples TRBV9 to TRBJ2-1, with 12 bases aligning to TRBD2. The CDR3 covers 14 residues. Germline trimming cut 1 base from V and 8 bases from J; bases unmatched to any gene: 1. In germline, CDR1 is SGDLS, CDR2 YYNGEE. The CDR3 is CASSVSSGRDEQFF. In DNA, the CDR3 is TGTGCCAGCAGCGTATCTAGCGGGAGGGATGAGCAGTTCTTC.

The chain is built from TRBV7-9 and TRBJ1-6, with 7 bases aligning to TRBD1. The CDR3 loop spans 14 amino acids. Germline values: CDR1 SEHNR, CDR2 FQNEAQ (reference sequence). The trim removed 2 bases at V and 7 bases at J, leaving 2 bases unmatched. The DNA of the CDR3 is TGTGCCAGCAGCTTAACAGGGGACAATTCACCCCTCCACTTT. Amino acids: CASSLTGDNSPLHF.

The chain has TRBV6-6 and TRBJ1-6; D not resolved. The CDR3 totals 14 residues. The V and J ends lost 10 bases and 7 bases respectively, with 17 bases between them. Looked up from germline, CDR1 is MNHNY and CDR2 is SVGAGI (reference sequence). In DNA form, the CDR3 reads TGTGCCACCCAGGCGGGGAGAGAGAATTCACCCCTCCACTTT. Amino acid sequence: CATQAGRENSPLHF.

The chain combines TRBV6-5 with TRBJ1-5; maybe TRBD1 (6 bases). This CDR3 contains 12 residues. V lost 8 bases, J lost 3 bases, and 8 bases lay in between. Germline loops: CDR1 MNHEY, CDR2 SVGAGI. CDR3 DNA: TGTGCCAGCGGACAGTACAATCAGCCCCAGCATTTT. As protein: CASGQYNQPQHF.

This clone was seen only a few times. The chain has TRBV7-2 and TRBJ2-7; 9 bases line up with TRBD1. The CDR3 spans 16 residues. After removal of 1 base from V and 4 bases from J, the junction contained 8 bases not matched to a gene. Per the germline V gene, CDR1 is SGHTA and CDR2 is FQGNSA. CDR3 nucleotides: TGTGCCAGCAGCTTAGTTAGGGCGGGACAGGGATACGAGCAGTACTTC. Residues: CASSLVRAGQGYEQYF.

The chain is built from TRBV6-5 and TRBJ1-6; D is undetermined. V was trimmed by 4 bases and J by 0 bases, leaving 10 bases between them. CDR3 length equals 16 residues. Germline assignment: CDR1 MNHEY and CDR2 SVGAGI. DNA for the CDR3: TGTGCCAGCAGTTTCACAGTGAGCTCCTATAATTCACCCCTCCACTTT. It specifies CASSFTVSSYNSPLHF.

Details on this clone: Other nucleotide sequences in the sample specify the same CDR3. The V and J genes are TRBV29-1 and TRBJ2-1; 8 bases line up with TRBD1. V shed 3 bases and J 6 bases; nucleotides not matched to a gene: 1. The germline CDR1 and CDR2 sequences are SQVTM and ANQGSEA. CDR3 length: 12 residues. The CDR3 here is CSVDRGPNEQFF. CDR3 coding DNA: TGCAGCGTTGACAGGGGGCCCAATGAGCAGTTCTTC.